This TCR beta chain was sequenced during a study of blood T cells in healthy people across ages. Through a sample-barcoded 5' primer and a J-beta primer mix, a second PCR was run for roughly 7 to 11 cycles. A template-switch adaptor that had 12 random nucleotides put a tag on each cDNA molecule. From the 5' RACE reads, TCRdb called clonotypes with MiXCR, one entry per CDR3 protein. In the table there are about a million distinct CDR3 sequences, 45% to 50% of which are singletons. The CDR3 length is 12 residues. From germline, CDR1 is DFQATT and CDR2 SNEGSKA (reference sequence). This clonotype was detected a few times.

This TCR derives from a young man in good health. Sequencing was performed on blood. The rearrangement joins TRBV20-1 to TRBJ2-3; D is tentatively TRBD1 or TRBD2 (6 bases each). CDR3 nucleotide sequence: TGCGGAGGCGTGGGGGGCCGTGATACGCAGTATTTT. Protein: CGGVGGRDTQYF.